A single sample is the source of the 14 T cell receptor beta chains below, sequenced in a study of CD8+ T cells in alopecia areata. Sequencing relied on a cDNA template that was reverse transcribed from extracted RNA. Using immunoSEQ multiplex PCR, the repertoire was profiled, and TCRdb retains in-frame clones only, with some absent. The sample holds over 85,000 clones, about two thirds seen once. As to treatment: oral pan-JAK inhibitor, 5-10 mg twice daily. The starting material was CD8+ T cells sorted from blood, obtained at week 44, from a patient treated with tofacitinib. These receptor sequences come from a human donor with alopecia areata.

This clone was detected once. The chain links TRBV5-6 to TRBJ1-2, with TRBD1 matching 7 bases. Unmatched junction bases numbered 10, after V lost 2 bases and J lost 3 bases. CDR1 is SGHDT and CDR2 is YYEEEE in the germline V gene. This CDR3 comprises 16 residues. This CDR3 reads CASSFIGQAGDYGYTF. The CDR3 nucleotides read TGTGCCAGCAGCTTTATTGGACAGGCGGGGGACTATGGCTACACCTTC.

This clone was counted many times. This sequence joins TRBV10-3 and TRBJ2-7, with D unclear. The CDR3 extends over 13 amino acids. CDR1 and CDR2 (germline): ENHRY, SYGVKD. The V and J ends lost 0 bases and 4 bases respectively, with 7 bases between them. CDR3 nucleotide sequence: TGTGCCATCAGTGAGTCGTCATCGTACGAGCAGTACTTC. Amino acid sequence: CAISESSSYEQYF.

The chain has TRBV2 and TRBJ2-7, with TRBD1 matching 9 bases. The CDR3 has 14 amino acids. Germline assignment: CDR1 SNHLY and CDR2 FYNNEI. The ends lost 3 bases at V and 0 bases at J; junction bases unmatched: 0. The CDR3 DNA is TGTGCCAGCAGTGAGACAGGGGGCTCCTACGAGCAGTACTTC. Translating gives CASSETGGSYEQYF.

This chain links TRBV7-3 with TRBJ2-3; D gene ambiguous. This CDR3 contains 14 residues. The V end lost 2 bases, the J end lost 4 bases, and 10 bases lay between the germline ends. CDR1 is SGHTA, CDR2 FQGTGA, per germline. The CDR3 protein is CASSLVGSSDTQYF. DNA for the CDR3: TGTGCCAGCAGCTTAGTGGGCAGCTCAGATACGCAGTATTTT.

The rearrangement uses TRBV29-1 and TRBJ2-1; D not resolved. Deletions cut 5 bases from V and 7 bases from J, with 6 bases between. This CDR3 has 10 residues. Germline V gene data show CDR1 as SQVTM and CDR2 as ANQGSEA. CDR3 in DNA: TGCAGCGTTCGTCAAAATGAGCAGTTCTTC. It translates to CSVRQNEQFF.

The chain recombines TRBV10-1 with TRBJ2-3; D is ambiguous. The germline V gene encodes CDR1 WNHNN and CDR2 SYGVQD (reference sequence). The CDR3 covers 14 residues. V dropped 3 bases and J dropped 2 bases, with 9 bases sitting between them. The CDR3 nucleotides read TGCGCCAGCAGTGATGCGAGTTTCACAGATACGCAGTATTTT. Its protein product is CASSDASFTDTQYF.

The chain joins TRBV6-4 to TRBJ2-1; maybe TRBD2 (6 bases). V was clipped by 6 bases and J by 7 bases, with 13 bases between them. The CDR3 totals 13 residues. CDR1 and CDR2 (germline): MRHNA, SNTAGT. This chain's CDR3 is CASSDRESNEQFF. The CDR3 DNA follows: TGTGCCAGCAGCGACCGGGAGTCTAATGAGCAGTTCTTC.

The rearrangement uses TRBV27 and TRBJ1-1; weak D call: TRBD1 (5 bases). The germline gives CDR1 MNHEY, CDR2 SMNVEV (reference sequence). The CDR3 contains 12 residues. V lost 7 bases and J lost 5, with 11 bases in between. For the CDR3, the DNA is TGTGCCAGCACTACCGGGGGGACTGAAGCTTTCTTT. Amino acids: CASTTGGTEAFF.

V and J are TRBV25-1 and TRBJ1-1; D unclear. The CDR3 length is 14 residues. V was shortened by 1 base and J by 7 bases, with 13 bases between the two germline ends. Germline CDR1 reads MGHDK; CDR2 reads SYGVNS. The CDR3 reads CASSESRGPHEAFF. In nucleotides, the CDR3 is TGTGCCAGCAGTGAATCTCGCGGGCCCCATGAAGCTTTCTTT.

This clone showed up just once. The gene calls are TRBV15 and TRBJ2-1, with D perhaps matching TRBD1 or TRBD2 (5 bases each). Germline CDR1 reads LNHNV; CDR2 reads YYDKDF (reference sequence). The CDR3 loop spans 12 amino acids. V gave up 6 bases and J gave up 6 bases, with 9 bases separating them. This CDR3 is CATRGDGNEQFF. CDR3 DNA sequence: TGTGCCACCAGGGGGGATGGCAATGAGCAGTTCTTC.

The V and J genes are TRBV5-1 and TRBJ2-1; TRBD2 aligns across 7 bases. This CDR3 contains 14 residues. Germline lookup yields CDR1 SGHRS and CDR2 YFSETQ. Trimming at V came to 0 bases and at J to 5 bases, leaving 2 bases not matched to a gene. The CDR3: CASSLERGNNEQFF. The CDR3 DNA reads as TGCGCCAGCAGCTTGGAGCGGGGTAACAATGAGCAGTTCTTC.

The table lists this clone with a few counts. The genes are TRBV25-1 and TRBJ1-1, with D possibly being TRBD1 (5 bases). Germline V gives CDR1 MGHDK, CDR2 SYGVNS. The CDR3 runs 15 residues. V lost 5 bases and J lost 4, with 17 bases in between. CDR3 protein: CASSPGGAGGTEAFF. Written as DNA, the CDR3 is TGTGCCAGCAGTCCCGGCGGGGCGGGGGGCACTGAAGCTTTCTTT.

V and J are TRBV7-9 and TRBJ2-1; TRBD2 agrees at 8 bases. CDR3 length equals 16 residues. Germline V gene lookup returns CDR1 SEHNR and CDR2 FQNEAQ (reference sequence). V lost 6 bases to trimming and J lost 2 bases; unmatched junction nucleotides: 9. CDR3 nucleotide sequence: TGTGCCAGCAGGCCCGCTATCGGGGGGGCCTACAATGAGCAGTTCTTC. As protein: CASRPAIGGAYNEQFF.

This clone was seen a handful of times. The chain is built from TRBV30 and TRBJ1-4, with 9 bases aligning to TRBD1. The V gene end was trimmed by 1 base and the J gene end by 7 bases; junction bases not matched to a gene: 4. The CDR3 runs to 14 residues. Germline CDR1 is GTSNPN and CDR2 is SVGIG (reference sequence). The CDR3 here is CAWSGDRDLEKLFF. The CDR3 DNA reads TGTGCCTGGAGTGGGGACAGGGATCTTGAAAAACTGTTTTTT. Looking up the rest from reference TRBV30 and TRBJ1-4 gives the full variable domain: SQTIHQWPATLVQPVGSPLSLECTVEGTSNPNLYWYRQAAGRGLQLLFYSVGIGQISSEVPQNLSASRPQDRQFILSSKKLLLSDSGFYLCAWSGDRDLEKLFFGSGTQLSVL.